The text below deals with one T cell receptor (beta chain). The data derive from a study of identical twins. CDR3 size: 13 residues. Trimming took off 7 bases at V and 1 base at J, with 10 bases between the two ends. The germline V gene has CDR1 SNHLY and CDR2 FYNNEI. Using its own MiXCR run on the 5' RACE reads, TCRdb lists one record per CDR3 protein. The table has about 690,000 distinct CDR3 sequences, about 20% seen once; the top ten hold around 4.5%. These data are also associated with another study on T cells expressing NK-cell markers. That source adds: Researchers got TCR beta repertoires out of sorted CD3+CD56+NKG2C+, CD3+CD56+NKG2C- and CD3+CD56-NKG2C+ T cells. Among four donors, these clonotypes also ranked first in the CD3+CD56-NKG2C+ fraction.

The clonotype comes from a woman between 18 and 29 years old in good health. The sequencing sample was made of PBMCs. The chain employs TRBV2 and TRBJ1-1, with D possibly TRBD1 on 5 matching bases. The CDR3 bases are TGTGCCAGCAAGGGGTGGTCGAACACTGAAGCTTTCTTT. Its translation is CASKGWSNTEAFF.